Below, 27 T cell receptor beta chains from the same sample are listed, as sequenced in a study of blood T cell repertoires in COVID-19 (dated by TCRdb to 2018 to 2020). The library was produced with the immunoSEQ multiplex PCR assay. Held by TCRdb, this immuneACCESS table contains in-frame sequences only and omits some clones. Under half of the omission traces to an unresolved V gene where checked; the cause of the rest is unknown. The sample table holds some 150,000 clones, of which 70% to 90% were seen once. The top ten hold approximately 1% of the sample. The sequenced sample was peripheral blood. All receptors derive from a man in his forties with acute or convalescent COVID-19.

The chain is built from TRBV27 and TRBJ2-5; 8 nucleotides agree with TRBD1. The CDR3 contains 15 residues. The J segment lost 3 bases and the V segment lost 5 bases, leaving 8 bases of the junction unmatched. Looked up from germline, CDR1 is MNHEY and CDR2 is SMNVEV (reference sequence). CDR3 protein: CASSITDREKETQYF. CDR3 in DNA: TGTGCCAGCAGTATAACGGACAGGGAGAAAGAGACCCAGTACTTC.

The rearrangement joins TRBV24-1 to TRBJ2-5, with 8 bases lining up with TRBD1. The CDR3 loop spans 16 amino acids. Losses at the gene ends were 0 bases for V and 2 bases for J; bases not matched to a gene: 4. Germline V CDR1 and CDR2: KGHDR, SFDVKD. Here the CDR3 DNA reads TGTGCCACCAGTGATTTGTACAGGGGGGCTCAAGAGACCCAGTACTTC. It specifies CATSDLYRGAQETQYF.

The CDR3 here is CASSLAPSGGLEQYF. The CDR3 DNA is TGCGCCAGCAGCTTGGCGCCTAGCGGGGGACTCGAGCAGTACTTC. The chain is built from TRBV5-1 and TRBJ2-7; 10 bases align to TRBD2. Germline values: CDR1 SGHRS, CDR2 YFSETQ. Trimming took 0 bases from V and 6 from J; bases not matched to a gene: 6. This CDR3 region has 15 residues.

The J gene is TRBJ2-1, the V gene TRBV2; tentatively, D is TRBD1 (5 bases). Germline values: CDR1 SNHLY, CDR2 FYNNEI. Between the trimmed V and J ends, which lost 6 bases and 5 bases, there was a span of 11 bases. The CDR3 covers 13 residues. CDR3 protein: CASSYEQDNEQFF. The CDR3, as DNA: TGTGCCAGCAGCTACGAACAGGACAATGAGCAGTTCTTC.

This chain uses TRBV14 with TRBJ1-2; D ambiguous. Germline CDR1 is SGHDN and CDR2 is FVKESK. Trimming removed 4 bases from V and 4 bases from J, with 10 bases in between. This CDR3 has 13 amino acids. CDR3 amino acids: CASSPQRLYGYTF. In DNA, the CDR3 is TGTGCCAGCAGCCCGCAGAGACTCTATGGCTACACCTTC.

This sequence joins TRBV7-2 and TRBJ2-3; D uncertain. The V end lost 3 bases, the J end lost 6 bases, and 13 bases lay between the germline ends. The CDR3 sequence is 14 residues long. The germline V gene encodes CDR1 SGHTA and CDR2 FQGNSA. Here the CDR3 reads CASSFQLGVDTQYF. The CDR3 DNA reads TGTGCCAGCAGCTTTCAGCTAGGAGTGGATACGCAGTATTTT.

V gene TRBV7-6 combines with J gene TRBJ1-6; the D gene is possibly TRBD1 (5 bases). Trimming pared 1 base from V and 7 bases from J, leaving 11 bases between. From germline, CDR1 is SGHVS and CDR2 FNYEAQ. The CDR3 length is 15 residues. DNA for the CDR3: TGTGCCAGCAGCTTAGAAGGGGCTGGGAATTCACCCCTCCACTTT. Its translation: CASSLEGAGNSPLHF. The full variable domain, in which reference TRBV7-6 and TRBJ1-6 provide the parts outside the CDR3, is GAGVSQSPRYKVTKRGQDVALRCDPISGHVSLYWYRQALGQGPEFLTYFNYEAQQDKSGLPNDRFSAERPEGSISTLTIQRTEQRDSAMYRCASSLEGAGNSPLHFGNGTRLTVT.

This clone was found a few times. In the same sample, other DNA sequences code for this CDR3. The chain is built from TRBV29-1 and TRBJ2-7; 8 bases agree with TRBD1. CDR1 SQVTM and CDR2 ANQGSEA come from the germline V gene. The CDR3 length is 13 residues. V dropped 4 bases and J dropped 0; count of bases not matched to a gene: 2. This CDR3 reads CSVGQGNSYEQYF. The CDR3 region has the DNA TGCAGCGTTGGACAGGGGAACTCCTACGAGCAGTACTTC.

This rearrangement joins TRBV7-2 to TRBJ1-6; D gene unclear. Trimming removed 6 bases at V and 12 bases at J, with 21 bases between. From germline, CDR1 is SGHTA and CDR2 FQGNSA. This CDR3 region has 15 residues. The DNA of the CDR3 is TGTGCCAGCAGTTTAAACCCCGGAAGCGAGGGACCCCTCCACTTT. Encoded protein: CASSLNPGSEGPLHF.

This chain uses TRBV5-6 with TRBJ2-3, with 7 bases matching TRBD2. The V segment lost 4 bases and the J segment 2 bases; nucleotides outside the gene matches: 10. The CDR3 has 16 residues. The germline V gene has CDR1 SGHDT and CDR2 YYEEEE. DNA for the CDR3: TGTGCCAGCAGCCAGAACCCTAGCGGACTCACAGATACGCAGTATTTT. Translation gives CASSQNPSGLTDTQYF.

The chain's CDR3 is CASTPGLAGGLRTYNEQFF. In DNA, the CDR3 is TGTGCCAGTACCCCGGGACTAGCGGGGGGGCTGCGCACCTACAATGAGCAGTTCTTC. The V gene is TRBV19, the J gene TRBJ2-1; 16 positions match TRBD2. V gave up 7 bases and J gave up 2 bases; unmatched junction bases: 11. Germline CDR1 LNHDA, CDR2 SQIVND (reference sequence). The CDR3 has 19 amino acids.

The V gene is TRBV10-2, the J gene TRBJ2-3; 8 nucleotides align to TRBD2. The CDR3 sequence is 16 residues long. Trimming removed 2 bases from V and 7 bases from J; junction bases left unmatched: 11. Looked up from germline, CDR1 is WSHSY and CDR2 is SAAADI. CDR3 DNA: TGCGCCAGCAGTGAGGAGAGGCTAGCGGGCGTTAATACGCAGTATTTT. Its translation is CASSEERLAGVNTQYF.

The chain employs TRBV6-5 and TRBJ2-5, with 7 bases identical to TRBD2. This CDR3 has 15 residues. Looked up from germline, CDR1 is MNHEY and CDR2 is SVGAGI. Trimming took 1 base from V and 2 from J; bases not matched to a gene: 4. The CDR3 DNA follows: TGTGCCAGCAGTTACTGGTCGGGACTACAAGAGACCCAGTACTTC. Protein sequence: CASSYWSGLQETQYF.

This clone was counted only a few times. This chain joins TRBV24-1 and TRBJ2-1, with D possibly being TRBD2 (6 bases). Deletions cut 5 bases from V and 5 bases from J, with 12 bases between. This CDR3 has 14 amino acids. The V gene's germline CDR1 is KGHDR and CDR2 SFDVKD. The CDR3 DNA follows: TGTGCCACCAGTGGCTGGGGGACTCACAATGAGCAGTTCTTC. This translates into CATSGWGTHNEQFF.

V is TRBV10-3 and J is TRBJ2-3; no reliable D call. V lost 0 bases and J 4 bases, leaving 5 bases between the germline ends. Germline CDR1 reads ENHRY; CDR2 reads SYGVKD. The CDR3 spans 13 residues. For the CDR3, the DNA is TGTGCCATCAGTGAGTCTGAGGCAGATACGCAGTATTTT. This gives the protein CAISESEADTQYF.

The chain carries TRBV5-4 and TRBJ1-4, with TRBD1 identical over 8 bases. Per germline, CDR1 SGHNT and CDR2 YYREEE (reference sequence). This CDR3 contains 14 residues. After removal of 7 bases from V and 4 bases from J, the junction contained 6 bases not matched to a gene. The CDR3 reads CASGLQGGNEKLFF. CDR3 bases: TGTGCCAGCGGACTACAGGGGGGTAATGAAAAACTGTTTTTT.

The chain is built from TRBV28 and TRBJ1-2; 9 bases are shared with TRBD1. CDR1 and CDR2 (germline): MDHEN, SYDVKM. The V segment lost 10 bases and the J segment 0 bases; nucleotides outside the gene matches: 9. The CDR3 length is 15 residues. The chain's CDR3 is CATLDRGPSNYGYTF. The CDR3 DNA is TGTGCCACGCTGGACAGGGGCCCCTCTAACTATGGCTACACCTTC.

The rearrangement links TRBV19 to TRBJ1-1; D remains unclear. The V end lost 6 bases, the J end lost 6 bases, and 17 bases lay between the germline ends. CDR3 length: 14 residues. The V gene's germline CDR1 is LNHDA and CDR2 SQIVND (reference sequence). CDR3 sequence: CASRLAALSSEAFF. The CDR3 DNA reads as TGTGCCAGTAGATTGGCGGCACTGTCTTCTGAAGCTTTCTTT.

The CDR3 nucleotides read TGTGCCAGCAGCTTATACGGGGAGGGAGGAGGCCAGCCCCAGCATTTT. The encoded protein is CASSLYGEGGGQPQHF. This chain uses TRBV7-9 with TRBJ1-5; no clear D gene. The length of the CDR3 is 16 residues. V lost 2 bases to trimming and J lost 7 bases, with 18 bases between them. The germline V gene has CDR1 SEHNR and CDR2 FQNEAQ (reference sequence).

The chain has TRBV6-2 or TRBV6-3 and TRBJ2-7; 7 bases line up with TRBD1. Germline values: CDR1 MNHEY, CDR2 SVGEGT. V gave up 4 bases and J gave up 4 bases; unmatched junction bases: 4. This CDR3 has 13 amino acids. In nucleotides, the CDR3 is TGTGCCAGCAGTTCGGGACAGTATTACGAGCAGTACTTC. Amino acid sequence: CASSSGQYYEQYF.

The V gene is TRBV5-1, the J gene TRBJ2-7; possibly TRBD2 for D (5 bases). V lost 2 bases and J lost 2, with 14 bases in between. Looked up from germline, CDR1 is SGHRS and CDR2 is YFSETQ. The CDR3 loop spans 15 amino acids. The CDR3 nucleotides are TGCGCCAGCAGCTTACTTAGCGCATCTACCTACGAGCAGTACTTC. It yields the protein CASSLLSASTYEQYF.

The rearrangement uses TRBV27 and TRBJ2-3; TRBD2 matches at 8 bases. The CDR3 runs 17 residues. Germline loops: CDR1 MNHEY, CDR2 SMNVEV (reference sequence). Trimming took 2 bases from V and 4 from J; bases not matched to a gene: 11. The CDR3 loop reads CASSLRFRRRGADTQYF. The CDR3 DNA is TGTGCCAGCAGTTTACGTTTCCGTCGGCGGGGGGCAGATACGCAGTATTTT.

This clone has a handful of counts. V gene TRBV13 combines with J gene TRBJ2-3; no definite D call. V was shortened by 3 bases and J by 2 bases, with 9 bases between the two germline ends. The CDR3 totals 14 residues. CDR1 is PRHDT and CDR2 is FYEKMQ in the germline V gene (reference sequence). CDR3 in DNA: TGTGCCAGCAGCTTCCTTACTGCCACAGATACGCAGTATTTT. This sequence encodes CASSFLTATDTQYF.

J is TRBJ1-2 and V is TRBV18; 7 bases are shared with TRBD1. Germline V lookup: CDR1 KGHSH, CDR2 LQKENI. After removal of 3 bases from V and 3 bases from J, the junction contained 13 bases not matched to a gene. This CDR3 is built from 17 residues. CDR3 in amino acids: CASSPVGTPGQYYGYTF. Here the CDR3 DNA reads TGTGCCAGCTCACCCGTGGGAACTCCGGGACAGTACTATGGCTACACCTTC.

The rearrangement uses TRBV4-1 and TRBJ1-1, with 8 bases aligning to TRBD1. This CDR3 has 17 residues. The V gene end was trimmed by 4 bases and the J gene end by 3 bases; junction bases not matched to a gene: 13. CDR1 and CDR2 (germline): MGHRA, YSYEKL. The CDR3 here is CASSPSGDRGRYTEAFF. The CDR3 coding sequence is TGCGCCAGCAGCCCTTCGGGCGACAGGGGACGGTACACTGAAGCTTTCTTT.

The chain combines TRBV4-3 with TRBJ1-2; no clear D gene. The CDR3 has 17 residues. Germline loops: CDR1 LGHNA, CDR2 YSLEER. With 0 bases removed from V and 4 bases from J, the gap between germline ends came to 18 bases. The CDR3 nucleotides read TGCGCCAGCAGCCAAGATGAACTAGGACCCTCGGCCTATGGCTACACCTTC. This gives the protein CASSQDELGPSAYGYTF.

The J gene is TRBJ1-1, the V gene TRBV28; no clear D gene. Looked up from germline, CDR1 is MDHEN and CDR2 is SYDVKM. V lost 7 bases and J lost 0, with 9 bases in between. The CDR3 sequence is 13 residues long. DNA for the CDR3: TGTGCCAGCACCTCTCCGGTGAACACTGAAGCTTTCTTT. Protein product: CASTSPVNTEAFF.